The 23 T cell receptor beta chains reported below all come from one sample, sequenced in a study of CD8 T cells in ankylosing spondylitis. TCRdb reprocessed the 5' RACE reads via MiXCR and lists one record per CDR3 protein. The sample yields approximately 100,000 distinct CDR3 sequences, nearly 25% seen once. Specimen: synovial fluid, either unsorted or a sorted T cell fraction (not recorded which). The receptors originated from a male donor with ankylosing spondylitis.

The CDR3 nucleotides are TGTGCCAGCAAGCGAGAAGGATACAATGAGCAGTTCTTC. It encodes CASKREGYNEQFF. This sequence joins TRBV6-1 and TRBJ2-1; the D is unclear. Germline CDR1 and CDR2: MNHNS and SASEGT. V lost 7 bases to trimming and J lost 4 bases, with 11 bases between them. The CDR3 sequence is 13 residues long.

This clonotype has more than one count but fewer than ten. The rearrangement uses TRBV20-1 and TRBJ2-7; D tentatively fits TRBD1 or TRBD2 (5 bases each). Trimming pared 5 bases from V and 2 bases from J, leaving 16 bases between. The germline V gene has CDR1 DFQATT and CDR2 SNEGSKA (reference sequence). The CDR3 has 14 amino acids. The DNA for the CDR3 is TGCAGTGCTTGGGACCCCCGAACTCCCTACGAGCAGTACTTC. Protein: CSAWDPRTPYEQYF.

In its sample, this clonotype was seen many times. Here the CDR3 DNA reads TGTGCCAGCAGTTCCTACCCCTCGACGGATCGTGAGCAGTTCTTC. This encodes CASSSYPSTDREQFF. This sequence joins TRBV6-5 and TRBJ2-1; D is ambiguous. The CDR3 sequence is 15 residues long. V lost 4 bases to trimming and J lost 9 bases, with 19 bases between them. Germline-derived CDR1 and CDR2 are MNHEY and SVGAGI.

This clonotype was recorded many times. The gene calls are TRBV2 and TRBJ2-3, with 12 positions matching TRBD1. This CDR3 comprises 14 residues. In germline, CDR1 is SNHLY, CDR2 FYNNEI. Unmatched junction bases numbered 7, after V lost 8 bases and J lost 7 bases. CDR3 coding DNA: TGTGCCAGCGGGGGACAGGGGGCGCAAAATACGCAGTATTTT. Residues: CASGGQGAQNTQYF.

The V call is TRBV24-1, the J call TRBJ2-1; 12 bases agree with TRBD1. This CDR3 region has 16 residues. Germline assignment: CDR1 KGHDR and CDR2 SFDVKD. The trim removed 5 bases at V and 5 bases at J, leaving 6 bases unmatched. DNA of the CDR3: TGTGCCACCAGTGGGGGACAGGGGGCGCGGAACAATGAGCAGTTCTTC. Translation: CATSGGQGARNNEQFF.

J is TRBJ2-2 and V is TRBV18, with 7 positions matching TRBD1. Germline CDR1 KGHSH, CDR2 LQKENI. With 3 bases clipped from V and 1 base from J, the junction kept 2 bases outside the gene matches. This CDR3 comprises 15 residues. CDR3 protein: CASSPGQMNTGELFF. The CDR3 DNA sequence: TGTGCCAGCTCACCGGGACAGATGAACACCGGGGAGCTGTTTTTT.

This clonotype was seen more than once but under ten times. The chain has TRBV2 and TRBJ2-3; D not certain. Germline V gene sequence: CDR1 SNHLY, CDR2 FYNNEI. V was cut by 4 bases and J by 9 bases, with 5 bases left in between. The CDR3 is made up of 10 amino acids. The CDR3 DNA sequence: TGTGCCAGCAGTGGAGGAACGCAGTATTTT. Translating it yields CASSGGTQYF.

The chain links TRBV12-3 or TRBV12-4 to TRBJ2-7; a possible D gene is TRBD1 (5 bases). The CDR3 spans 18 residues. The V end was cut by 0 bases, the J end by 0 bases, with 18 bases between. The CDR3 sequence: CASSLALRGTTSSYEQYV. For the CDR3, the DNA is TGTGCCAGCAGTTTAGCGCTAAGGGGTACCACGAGCTCCTACGAGCAGTACGTC.

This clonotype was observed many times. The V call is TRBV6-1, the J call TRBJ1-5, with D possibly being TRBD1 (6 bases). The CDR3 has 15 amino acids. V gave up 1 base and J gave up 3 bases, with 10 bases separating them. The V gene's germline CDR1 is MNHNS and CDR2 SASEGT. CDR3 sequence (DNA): TGTGCCAGCAGTGAAGGCAGGGGTCACAATCAGCCCCAGCATTTT. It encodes CASSEGRGHNQPQHF.

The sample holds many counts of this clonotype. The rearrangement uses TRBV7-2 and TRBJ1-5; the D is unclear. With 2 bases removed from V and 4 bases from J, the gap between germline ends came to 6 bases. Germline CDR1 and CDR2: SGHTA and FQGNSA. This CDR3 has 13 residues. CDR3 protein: CASSLSQNQPQHF. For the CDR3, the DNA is TGTGCCAGCAGCTTAAGTCAAAATCAGCCCCAGCATTTT.

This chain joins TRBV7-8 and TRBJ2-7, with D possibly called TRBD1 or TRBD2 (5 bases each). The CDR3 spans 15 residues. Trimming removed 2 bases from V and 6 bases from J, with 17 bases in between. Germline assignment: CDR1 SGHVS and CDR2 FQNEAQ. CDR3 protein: CASSLYSPRGVEQYF. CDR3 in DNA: TGTGCCAGCAGCTTATACTCCCCTAGAGGGGTCGAGCAGTACTTC. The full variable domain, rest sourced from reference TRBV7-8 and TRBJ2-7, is GAGVSQSPRYKVAKRGQDVALRCDPISGHVSLFWYQQALGQGPEFLTYFQNEAQLDKSGLPSDRFFAERPEGSVSTLKIQRTQQEDSAVYLCASSLYSPRGVEQYFGPGTRLTVT.

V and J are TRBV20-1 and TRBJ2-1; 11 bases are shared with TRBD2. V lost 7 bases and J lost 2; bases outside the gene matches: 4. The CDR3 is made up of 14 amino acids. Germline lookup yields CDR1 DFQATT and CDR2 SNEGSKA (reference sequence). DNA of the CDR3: TGCAGTGTCCTAGCGGGAGGTCCCTACAATGAGCAGTTCTTC. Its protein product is CSVLAGGPYNEQFF.

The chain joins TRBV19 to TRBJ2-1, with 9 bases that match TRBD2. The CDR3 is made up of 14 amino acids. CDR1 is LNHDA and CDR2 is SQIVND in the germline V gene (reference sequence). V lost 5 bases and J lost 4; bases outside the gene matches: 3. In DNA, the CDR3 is TGTGCCAGTAGTCCCGGACTAGCGTACAATGAGCAGTTCTTC. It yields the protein CASSPGLAYNEQFF.

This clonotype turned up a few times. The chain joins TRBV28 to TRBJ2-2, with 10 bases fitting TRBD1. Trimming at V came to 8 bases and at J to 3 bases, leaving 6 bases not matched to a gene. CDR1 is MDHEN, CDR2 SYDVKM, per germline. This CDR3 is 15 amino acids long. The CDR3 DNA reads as TGTGCCAGCCATGACAGGGGGCACGACACCGGGGAGCTGTTTTTT. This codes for CASHDRGHDTGELFF.

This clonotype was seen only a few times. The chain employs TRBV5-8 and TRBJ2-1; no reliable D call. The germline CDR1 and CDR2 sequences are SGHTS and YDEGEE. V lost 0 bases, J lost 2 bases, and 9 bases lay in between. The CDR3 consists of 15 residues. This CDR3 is CASSLGHMAYNEQFF. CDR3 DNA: TGTGCCAGCAGCTTGGGTCACATGGCCTACAATGAGCAGTTCTTC.

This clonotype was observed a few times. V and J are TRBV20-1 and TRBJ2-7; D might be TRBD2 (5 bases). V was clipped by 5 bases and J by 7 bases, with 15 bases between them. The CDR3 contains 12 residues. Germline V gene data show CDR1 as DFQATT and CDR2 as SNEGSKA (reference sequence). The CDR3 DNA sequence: TGCAGTGCTCCGCAACTAGTCGAGGAGCAGTACTTC. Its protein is CSAPQLVEEQYF.

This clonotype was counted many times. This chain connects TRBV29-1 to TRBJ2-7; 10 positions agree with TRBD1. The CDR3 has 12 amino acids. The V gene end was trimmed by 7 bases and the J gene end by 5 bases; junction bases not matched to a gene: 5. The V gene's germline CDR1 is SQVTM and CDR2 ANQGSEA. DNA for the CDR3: TGCAGCGCCGGGACAGGGGTCCACGAGCAGTACTTC. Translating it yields CSAGTGVHEQYF.

The CDR3 is CASSLIAGTDTQYF. DNA for the CDR3: TGTGCCAGCAGTTTAATAGCCGGCACAGATACGCAGTATTTT. The chain employs TRBV27 and TRBJ2-3; the D is unclear. CDR1 and CDR2 (germline): MNHEY, SMNVEV (reference sequence). Trimming removed 2 bases from V and 1 base from J, with 7 bases in between. The CDR3 is 14 residues long.

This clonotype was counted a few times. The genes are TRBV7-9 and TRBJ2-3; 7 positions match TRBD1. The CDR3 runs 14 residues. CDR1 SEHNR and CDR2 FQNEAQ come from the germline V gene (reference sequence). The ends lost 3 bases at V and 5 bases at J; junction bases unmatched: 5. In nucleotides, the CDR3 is TGTGCCAGCAGCTTTACAGGGGCGGGAGATACGCAGTATTTT. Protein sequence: CASSFTGAGDTQYF.

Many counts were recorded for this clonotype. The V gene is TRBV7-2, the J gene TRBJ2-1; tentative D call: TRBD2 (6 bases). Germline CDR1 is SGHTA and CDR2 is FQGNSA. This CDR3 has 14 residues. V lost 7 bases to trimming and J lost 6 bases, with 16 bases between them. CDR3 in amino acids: CASTEPGASNEQFF. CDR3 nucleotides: TGTGCCAGCACCGAGCCGGGAGCTTCCAATGAGCAGTTCTTC.

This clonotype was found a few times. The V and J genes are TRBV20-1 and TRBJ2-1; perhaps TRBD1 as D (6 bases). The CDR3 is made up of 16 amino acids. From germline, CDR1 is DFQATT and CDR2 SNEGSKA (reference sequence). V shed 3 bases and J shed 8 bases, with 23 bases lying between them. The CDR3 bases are TGCAGTGCTAGGAACCCGGGACCCAAGGGGGTCGATGAGCAGTTCTTC. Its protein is CSARNPGPKGVDEQFF.

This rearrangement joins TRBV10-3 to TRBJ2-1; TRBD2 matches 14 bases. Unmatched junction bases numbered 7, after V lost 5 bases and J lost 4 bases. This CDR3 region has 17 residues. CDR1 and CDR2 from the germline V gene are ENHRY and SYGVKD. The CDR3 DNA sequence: TGTGCCATCAGTAACCCGGGACTAGCGGGAGTTTACAATGAGCAGTTCTTC. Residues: CAISNPGLAGVYNEQFF.

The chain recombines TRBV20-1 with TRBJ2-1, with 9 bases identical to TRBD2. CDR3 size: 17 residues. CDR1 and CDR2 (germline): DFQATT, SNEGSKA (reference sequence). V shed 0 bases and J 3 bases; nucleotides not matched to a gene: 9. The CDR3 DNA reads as TGCAGTGCTAGAGACCCCGCTGTAGCGGGAGTCTACAATGAGCAGTTCTTC. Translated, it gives CSARDPAVAGVYNEQFF.